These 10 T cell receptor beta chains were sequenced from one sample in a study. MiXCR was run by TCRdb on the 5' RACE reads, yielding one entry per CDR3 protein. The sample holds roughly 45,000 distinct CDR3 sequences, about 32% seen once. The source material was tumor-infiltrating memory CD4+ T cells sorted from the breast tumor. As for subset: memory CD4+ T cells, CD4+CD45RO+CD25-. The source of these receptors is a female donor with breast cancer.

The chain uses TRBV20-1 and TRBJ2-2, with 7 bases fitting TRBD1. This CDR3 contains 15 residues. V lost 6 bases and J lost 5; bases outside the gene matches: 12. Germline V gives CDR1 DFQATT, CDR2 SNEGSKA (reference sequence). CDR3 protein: CSADPRDSPTGELFF. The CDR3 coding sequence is TGCAGTGCCGATCCTCGGGACAGCCCGACCGGGGAGCTGTTTTTT.

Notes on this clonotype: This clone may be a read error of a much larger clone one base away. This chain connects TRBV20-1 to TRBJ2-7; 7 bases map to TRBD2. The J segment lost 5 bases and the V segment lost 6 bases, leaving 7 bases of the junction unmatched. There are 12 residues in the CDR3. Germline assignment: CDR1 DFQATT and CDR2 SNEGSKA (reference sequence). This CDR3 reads CSARTRENEQYF. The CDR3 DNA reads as TGCAGTGCCCGGACTAGGGAGAACGAGCAGTACTTC.

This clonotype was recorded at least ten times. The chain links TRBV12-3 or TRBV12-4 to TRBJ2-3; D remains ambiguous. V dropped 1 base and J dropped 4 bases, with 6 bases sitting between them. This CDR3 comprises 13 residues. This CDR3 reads CASSLDIPDTQYF. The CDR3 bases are TGTGCCAGCAGTTTAGATATCCCAGATACGCAGTATTTT.

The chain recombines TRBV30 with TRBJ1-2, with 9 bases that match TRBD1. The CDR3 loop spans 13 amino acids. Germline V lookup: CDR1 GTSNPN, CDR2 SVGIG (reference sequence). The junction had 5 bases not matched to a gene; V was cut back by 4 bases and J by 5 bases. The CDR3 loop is CAWNIDRGYGYTF. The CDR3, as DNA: TGTGCCTGGAATATAGACAGGGGGTATGGCTACACCTTC.

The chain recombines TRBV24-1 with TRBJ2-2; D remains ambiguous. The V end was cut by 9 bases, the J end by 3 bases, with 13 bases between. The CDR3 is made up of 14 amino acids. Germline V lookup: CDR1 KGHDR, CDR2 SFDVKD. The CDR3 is CATEGWTDTGELFF. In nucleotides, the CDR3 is TGTGCCACCGAAGGGTGGACGGACACCGGGGAGCTGTTTTTT.

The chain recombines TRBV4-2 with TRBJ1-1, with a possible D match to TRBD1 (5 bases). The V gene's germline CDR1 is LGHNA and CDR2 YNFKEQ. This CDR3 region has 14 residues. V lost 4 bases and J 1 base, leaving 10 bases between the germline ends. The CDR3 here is CASSPRGSNTEAFF. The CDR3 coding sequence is TGTGCCAGCAGCCCCCGGGGGTCGAACACTGAAGCTTTCTTT.

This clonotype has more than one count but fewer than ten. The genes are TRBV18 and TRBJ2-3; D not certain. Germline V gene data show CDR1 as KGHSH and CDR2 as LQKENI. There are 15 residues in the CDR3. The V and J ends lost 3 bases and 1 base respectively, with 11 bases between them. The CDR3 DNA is TGTGCCAGCTCACCGCAGGCCCGTGGCACAGATACGCAGTATTTT. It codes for CASSPQARGTDTQYF.

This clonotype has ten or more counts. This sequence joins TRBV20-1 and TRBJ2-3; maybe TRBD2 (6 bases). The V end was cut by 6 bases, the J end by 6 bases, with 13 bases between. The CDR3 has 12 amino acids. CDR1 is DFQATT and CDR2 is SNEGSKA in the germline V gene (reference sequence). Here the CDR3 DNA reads TGCAGTGCCCTTCCACGGGGGGATACGCAGTATTTT. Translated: CSALPRGDTQYF.

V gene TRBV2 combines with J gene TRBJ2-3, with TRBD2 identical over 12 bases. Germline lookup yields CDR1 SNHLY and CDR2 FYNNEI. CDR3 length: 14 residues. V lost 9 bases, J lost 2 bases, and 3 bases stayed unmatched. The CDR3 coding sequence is TGTGCCAGTCTAGCGGGGGGGACCACAGATACGCAGTATTTT. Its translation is CASLAGGTTDTQYF.

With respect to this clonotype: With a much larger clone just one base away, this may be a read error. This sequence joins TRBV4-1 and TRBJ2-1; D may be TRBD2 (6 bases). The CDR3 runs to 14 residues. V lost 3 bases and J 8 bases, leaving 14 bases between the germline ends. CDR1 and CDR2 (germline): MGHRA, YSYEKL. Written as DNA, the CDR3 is TGCGCCAGCAGCCAGTCGTCGGGAGACGATGAGCAGTTCTTC. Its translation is CASSQSSGDDEQFF.